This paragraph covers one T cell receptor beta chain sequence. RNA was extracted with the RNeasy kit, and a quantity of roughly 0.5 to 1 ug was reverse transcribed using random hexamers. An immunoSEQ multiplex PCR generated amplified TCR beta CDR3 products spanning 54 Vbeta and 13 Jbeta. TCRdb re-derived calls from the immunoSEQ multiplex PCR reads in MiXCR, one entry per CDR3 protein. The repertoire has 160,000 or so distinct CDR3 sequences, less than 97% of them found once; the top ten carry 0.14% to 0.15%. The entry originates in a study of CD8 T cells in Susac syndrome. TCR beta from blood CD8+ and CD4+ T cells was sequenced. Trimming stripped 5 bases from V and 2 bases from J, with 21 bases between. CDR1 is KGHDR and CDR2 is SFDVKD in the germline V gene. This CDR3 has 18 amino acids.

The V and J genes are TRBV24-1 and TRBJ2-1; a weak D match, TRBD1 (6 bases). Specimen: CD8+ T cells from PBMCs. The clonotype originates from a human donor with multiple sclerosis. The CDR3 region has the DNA TGTGCCACCAGTGCCGCGACAGGTCTAAACTCCCCCTACAATGAGCAGTTCTTC. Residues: CATSAATGLNSPYNEQFF.